The 20 T cell receptor beta chains in this list originate from one sample, sequenced in a study of blood T cells in healthy people across ages. Sample-barcoded 5' priming and a J-beta primer mix drove a second PCR of roughly 7 to 11 cycles. TCRdb processed the 5' RACE reads anew with MiXCR; each CDR3 protein has one entry. Of 1 million to 1.2 million distinct CDR3 sequences listed, 35% to 40% are singletons. Sequencing was carried out using blood. These receptors came from a man aged 18 to 29 in good health.

The chain is built from TRBV5-5 and TRBJ1-1, with TRBD1 as a possible D gene (5 bases). Germline-derived CDR1 and CDR2 are SGHKS and YYEKEE (reference sequence). The CDR3 contains 13 residues. Trimming left V 5 bases short and J 11 bases short, with 19 bases between. The CDR3 bases are TGTGCCAGCAGGGCGGGGCTCGGAACGGACGCTTTCTTT. Translation: CASRAGLGTDAFF.

This clonotype appeared a few times. The V call is TRBV12-3 or TRBV12-4, the J call TRBJ1-1; D remains unclear. Trimming stripped 3 bases from V and 1 base from J, with 9 bases between. The CDR3 totals 14 residues. The CDR3 bases are TGTGCCAGCAGTTTCTCCGGGAAGAACACTGAAGCTTTCTTT. This translates into CASSFSGKNTEAFF.

CDR3 in amino acids: CASSTGTSGTDEQFF. The CDR3, as DNA: TGTGCCAGTTCTACCGGGACTAGCGGGACCGATGAGCAGTTCTTC. This chain links TRBV6-6 with TRBJ2-1; 13 bases map to TRBD2. Germline lookup yields CDR1 MNHNY and CDR2 SVGAGI (reference sequence). V lost 9 bases to trimming and J lost 8 bases; unmatched junction nucleotides: 10. This CDR3 contains 15 residues.

The genes are TRBV18 and TRBJ1-6, with D possibly being TRBD1 (6 bases). Germline CDR1 KGHSH, CDR2 LQKENI. V was pared by 2 bases and J by 7 bases, with 18 bases between. The CDR3 spans 17 residues. CDR3 sequence reads: CASSPSHPGATNSPLHF. The CDR3 bases are TGTGCCAGCTCACCATCCCACCCAGGGGCTACCAATTCACCCCTCCACTTT.

This chain joins TRBV20-1 and TRBJ2-3; no firm D call. Germline loops: CDR1 DFQATT, CDR2 SNEGSKA (reference sequence). With 8 bases removed from V and 0 bases from J, the gap between germline ends came to 18 bases. The CDR3 spans 15 residues. CDR3 in DNA: TGCAGTACTCCCCACCGTGTCACTAGCACAGATACGCAGTATTTT. Its protein product is CSTPHRVTSTDTQYF.

The chain joins TRBV6-2 or TRBV6-3 to TRBJ2-2; D unclear. The V gene lost 2 bases and the J gene lost 7 bases, with 8 bases spanning the gap. CDR1 is MNHEY, CDR2 SVGEGT, per germline. This CDR3 is 13 amino acids long. The CDR3 is CASSYRFNGELFF. The CDR3, as DNA: TGTGCCAGCAGTTACAGGTTCAACGGGGAGCTGTTTTTT.

The DNA of the CDR3 is TGTGCCAGCAGCGTTACCGGGACAGCATTCAATGAGCAGTTCTTC. This translates into CASSVTGTAFNEQFF. The chain couples TRBV9 to TRBJ2-1; 7 nucleotides align to TRBD1. The CDR3 runs 15 residues. Trimming cost V 2 bases and J 6 bases; bases outside gene matches: 8. CDR1 and CDR2 (germline): SGDLS, YYNGEE.

The rearrangement uses TRBV20-1 and TRBJ1-2, with no clear D. The CDR3 consists of 14 residues. The ends were cut back, 1 base at V and 2 bases at J, with 11 bases in the middle. Germline CDR1 DFQATT, CDR2 SNEGSKA (reference sequence). CDR3 sequence: CSARGSPFNYGYTF. CDR3 nucleotide sequence: TGCAGTGCTAGAGGGTCGCCGTTCAACTATGGCTACACCTTC.

The V call is TRBV6-2 or TRBV6-3, the J call TRBJ2-2; 7 bases fit TRBD1. J gave up 3 bases and V 2 bases, and 6 bases lay outside the gene matches. This CDR3 is built from 16 residues. The germline V gene encodes CDR1 MNHEY and CDR2 SVGEGT. CDR3 residues: CASSYRTGVDTGELFF. The CDR3 nucleotides are TGTGCCAGCAGTTACCGCACAGGGGTCGACACCGGGGAGCTGTTTTTT.

V and J are TRBV20-1 and TRBJ2-2; 7 positions agree with TRBD1. Germline CDR1 is DFQATT and CDR2 is SNEGSKA (reference sequence). Trimming took 4 bases from V and 5 from J; bases not matched to a gene: 7. The CDR3 has 14 amino acids. CDR3 sequence reads: CSATGTVETGELFF. The CDR3, as DNA: TGCAGTGCTACCGGGACAGTAGAAACCGGGGAGCTGTTTTTT.

A word on this clonotype: This may stem from a read error, because a much larger clone lies one nucleotide away. The V and J genes are TRBV20-1 and TRBJ2-5, with D maybe TRBD2 (6 bases). CDR1 is DFQATT and CDR2 is SNEGSKA in the germline V gene (reference sequence). Trimming shortened V by 6 bases and J by 11 bases, and 25 bases separated the two germline ends. CDR3 length: 14 amino acids. The CDR3 DNA is TGCAGTGCCTCCGAAGGACGGGGGATCAATGAGCAGTACTTC. It codes for CSASEGRGINEQYF.

CDR3 in amino acids: CASSSTGTGALYEQYF. The CDR3 bases are TGTGCCAGCAGCTCCACCGGGACAGGAGCCTTATACGAGCAGTACTTC. The gene calls are TRBV9 and TRBJ2-7, with 8 bases matching TRBD1. CDR1 is SGDLS and CDR2 is YYNGEE in the germline V gene. The V and J ends lost 4 bases and 4 bases, in that order; junction bases with no gene match: 13. CDR3 length equals 16 residues. The whole variable domain, remainder taken from reference TRBV9 and TRBJ2-7, is DSGVTQTPKHLITATGQRVTLRCSPRSGDLSVYWYQQSLDQGLQFLIQYYNGEERAKGNILERFSAQQFPDLHSELNLSSLELGDSALYFCASSSTGTGALYEQYFGPGTRLTVT.

This rearrangement joins TRBV20-1 to TRBJ2-1; TRBD2 agrees at 10 bases. Losses at the gene ends were 5 bases for V and 5 bases for J; bases not matched to a gene: 12. Germline CDR1 is DFQATT and CDR2 is SNEGSKA (reference sequence). The CDR3 consists of 16 residues. The CDR3 protein is CSAGYFPGLANNEQFF. CDR3 bases: TGCAGTGCTGGATATTTCCCGGGACTAGCGAACAATGAGCAGTTCTTC.

The rearrangement uses TRBV12-3 or TRBV12-4 and TRBJ2-7, with 8 bases aligning to TRBD2. With the DNA end fitting TRBJ2-5 better, the J assignment may be wrong. The length of the CDR3 is 14 residues. The CDR3 loop is CASSFGGGWETQYF. The CDR3 DNA sequence: TGTGCCAGCAGTTTCGGGGGGGGATGGGAGACCCAGTACTTC.

V is TRBV6-5 and J is TRBJ2-7, with D perhaps assigned TRBD1 or TRBD2 (5 bases each). The length of the CDR3 is 18 residues. V dropped 0 bases and J dropped 0 bases, with 18 bases sitting between them. CDR1 is MNHEY and CDR2 is SVGAGI in the germline V gene. The CDR3: CASSYSSRDGVPSYEQYF. Here the CDR3 DNA reads TGTGCCAGCAGTTACTCGAGTCGGGACGGGGTACCCTCCTACGAGCAGTACTTC.

The V and J genes are TRBV20-1 and TRBJ1-5; maybe TRBD1 (5 bases). This CDR3 has 12 residues. CDR1 DFQATT and CDR2 SNEGSKA come from the germline V gene (reference sequence). The ends were cut back, 3 bases at V and 6 bases at J, with 9 bases in the middle. In nucleotides, the CDR3 is TGCAGTGCTAGGGTAGGGGCTCAGCCCCAGCATTTT. This encodes CSARVGAQPQHF.

The chain recombines TRBV5-1 with TRBJ2-1; D unclear. CDR3 length: 16 amino acids. The germline V and J ends were trimmed by 0 bases and 0 bases, with 10 bases remaining between them. CDR1 is SGHRS and CDR2 is YFSETQ in the germline V gene. DNA for the CDR3: TGCGCCAGCAGCTTGGGTGTCAGTAGCTCCTACAATGAGCAGTTCTTC. It specifies CASSLGVSSSYNEQFF. Full variable domain (rest looked up from reference TRBV5-1 and TRBJ2-1): KAGVTQTPRYLIKTRGQQVTLSCSPISGHRSVSWYQQTPGQGLQFLFEYFSETQRNKGNFPGRFSGRQFSNSRSEMNVSTLELGDSALYLCASSLGVSSSYNEQFFGPGTRLTVL.

The rearrangement uses TRBV20-1 and TRBJ1-1; 7 bases agree with TRBD1. Germline CDR1 reads DFQATT; CDR2 reads SNEGSKA (reference sequence). CDR3 size: 14 residues. J gave up 3 bases and V 5 bases, and 9 bases lay outside the gene matches. CDR3 nucleotides: TGCAGTGCTCCGGCCAATACAGGGGACACTGAAGCTTTCTTT. Translated, it gives CSAPANTGDTEAFF.

The J gene is TRBJ1-2, the V gene TRBV29-1, with D possibly being TRBD1 (5 bases). V shed 8 bases and J shed 6 bases, with 13 bases lying between them. CDR3 length equals 11 residues. CDR1 and CDR2 (germline): SQVTM, ANQGSEA. The DNA for the CDR3 is TGCAGCTCCCGAGAAGGGGATGGCTACACCTTC. Translating it yields CSSREGDGYTF.

This clonotype was recorded once. The rearrangement uses TRBV29-1 and TRBJ2-7; no firm D call. Germline-derived CDR1 and CDR2 are SQVTM and ANQGSEA. V was shortened by 4 bases and J by 5 bases, with 15 bases between the two germline ends. This CDR3 region has 13 residues. For the CDR3, the DNA is TGCAGCGTTGCTGAAGGGAAGGCCCACGAGCAGTACTTC. It specifies CSVAEGKAHEQYF.